The 4 T cell receptor beta chains below were found in one sample sequenced in a study of blood T cell repertoires in COVID-19. Clones were read by immunoSEQ multiplex PCR, and TCRdb kept only the in-frame ones, dropping some. The sample consists of about 110,000 clones, about three quarters of them appearing once. Input material: peripheral blood. All receptors come from a woman aged 40 to 50 with acute or convalescent COVID-19.

The chain links TRBV4-1 to TRBJ2-1; 10 bases match TRBD2. Trimming at V came to 1 base and at J to 7 bases, leaving 10 bases not matched to a gene. Germline V lookup: CDR1 MGHRA, CDR2 YSYEKL. The CDR3 runs to 17 residues. In nucleotides, the CDR3 is TGCGCCAGCAGCCAAGGGATGGGAGCGGGGGGGACTAATGAGCAGTTCTTC. Protein product: CASSQGMGAGGTNEQFF.

The chain combines TRBV12-3 or TRBV12-4 with TRBJ2-6; D unresolved. Deletions cut 8 bases from V and 1 base from J, with 6 bases between. This CDR3 region has 13 residues. Here the CDR3 reads CASLSSGANVLTF. The CDR3 DNA reads TGTGCCAGCCTTTCTTCTGGGGCCAACGTCCTGACTTTC.

This clone appeared many times. The chain uses TRBV5-4 and TRBJ2-7; 9 nucleotides align to TRBD1. Germline CDR1 and CDR2: SGHNT and YYREEE (reference sequence). Germline trimming cut 4 bases from V and 2 bases from J; bases unmatched to any gene: 7. The length of the CDR3 is 15 residues. CDR3 DNA sequence: TGTGCCAGCAGCCAGGGGGGACAGGGCACCTACGAGCAGTACTTC. Amino acids: CASSQGGQGTYEQYF.

The J gene is TRBJ2-1, the V gene TRBV20-1; maybe TRBD1 (6 bases). Germline V gene sequence: CDR1 DFQATT, CDR2 SNEGSKA (reference sequence). The CDR3 runs to 13 residues. Trimming left V 3 bases short and J 10 bases short, with 16 bases between. CDR3 nucleotides: TGCAGTGCTAGTTGGCAGGGGCTGGGCGAGCAGTTCTTC. The encoded protein is CSASWQGLGEQFF.